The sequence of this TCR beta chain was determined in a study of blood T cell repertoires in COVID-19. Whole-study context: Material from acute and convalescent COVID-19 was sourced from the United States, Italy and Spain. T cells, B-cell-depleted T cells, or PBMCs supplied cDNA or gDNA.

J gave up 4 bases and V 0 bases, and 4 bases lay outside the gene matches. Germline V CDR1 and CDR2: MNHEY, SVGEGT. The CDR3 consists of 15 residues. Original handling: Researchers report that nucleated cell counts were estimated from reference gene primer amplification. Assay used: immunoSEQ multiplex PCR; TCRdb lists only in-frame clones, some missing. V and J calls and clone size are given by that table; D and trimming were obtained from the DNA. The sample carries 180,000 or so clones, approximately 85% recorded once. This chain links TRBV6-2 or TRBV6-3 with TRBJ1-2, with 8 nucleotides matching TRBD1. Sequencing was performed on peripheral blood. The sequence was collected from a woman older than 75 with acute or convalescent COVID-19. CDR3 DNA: TGTGCCAGCAGTTACTCGACAGGGGCCTCCTATGGCTACACCTTC. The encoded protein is CASSYSTGASYGYTF.